This TCR beta chain was sequenced during a study of CD8+ T cells in alopecia areata. Across the study: The duration of tofacitinib was 6 to 18 months, with 6 months off drug afterward.

The sample's treatment: oral pan-JAK inhibitor, 5-10 mg twice daily. In this sample, this clone turned up a few times. The antigen is not known. CDR3 length equals 12 residues. V was shortened by 6 bases and J by 4 bases, with 9 bases between the two germline ends. CDR1 SQVTM and CDR2 ANQGSEA come from the germline V gene. Study findings and constraints: An increase in clonality over normal scalp was evident in lesional scalp, especially alopecia totalis/universalis. Expanded CD8+ clones among the top 100, and scalp clonality, were significantly decreased by tofacitinib.

Extracted RNA was reverse transcribed into cDNA, the sequencing template. Some clones are missing from TCRdb's copy, which holds only in-frame ones; the method was immunoSEQ multiplex PCR. This repertoire shows about 190,000 clones, roughly three fifths found once; its top ten account for approximately 12%. The receptor's source is a human donor with alopecia areata. The specimen comprised CD8+ T cells sorted from blood, sampled at week 24, from a patient treated with tofacitinib. This rearrangement joins TRBV29-1 to TRBJ2-2, with TRBD1 as a possible D gene (5 bases). The CDR3 reads CSVLTATGELFF. The CDR3 region has the DNA TGCAGCGTCCTGACAGCCACCGGGGAGCTGTTTTTT.